The source of this T cell receptor (beta chain) is a study of beta chain features in type 1 diabetes. CDR3 length: 16 residues. Germline CDR1 and CDR2: MNHEY and SMNVEV (reference sequence). V lost 5 bases, J lost 5 bases, and 7 bases stayed unmatched. This clone was counted only a few times. Every isolated RNA sample was fully reverse transcribed, so sequencing captured expressed TCRB transcripts. This table comes from immunoSEQ multiplex PCR, and its TCRdb copy is limited to in-frame clones, with some not included. The sample carries around 340,000 clones, less than 9.5% recorded once. Sequencing was carried out using central memory CD4+ T cells from blood. The clonotype comes from a young woman in good health. The genes are TRBV27 and TRBJ1-5, with 12 nucleotides matching TRBD1. The CDR3 spells CASSLGWDRGHQPQHF. The CDR3 coding sequence is TGTGCCAGCAGTCTGGGATGGGACAGGGGGCATCAGCCCCAGCATTTT.